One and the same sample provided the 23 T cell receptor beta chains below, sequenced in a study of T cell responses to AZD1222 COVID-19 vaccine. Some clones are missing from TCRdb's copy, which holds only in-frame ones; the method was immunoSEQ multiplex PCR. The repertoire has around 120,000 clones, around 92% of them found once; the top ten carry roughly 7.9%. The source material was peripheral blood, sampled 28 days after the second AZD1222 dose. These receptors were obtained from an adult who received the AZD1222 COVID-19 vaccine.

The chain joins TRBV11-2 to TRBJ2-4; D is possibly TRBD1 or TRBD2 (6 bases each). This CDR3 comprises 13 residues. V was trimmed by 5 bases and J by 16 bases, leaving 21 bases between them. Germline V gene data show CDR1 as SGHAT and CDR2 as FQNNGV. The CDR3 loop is CASSPGASRGVYF. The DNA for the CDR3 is TGTGCCAGCAGCCCGGGGGCTTCAAGAGGGGTCTACTTC.

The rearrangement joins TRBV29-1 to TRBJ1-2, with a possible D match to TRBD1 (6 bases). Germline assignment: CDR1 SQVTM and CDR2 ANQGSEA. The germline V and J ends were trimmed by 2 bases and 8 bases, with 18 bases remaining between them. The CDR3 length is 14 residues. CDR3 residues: CSVESEGGSRGYTF. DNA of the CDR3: TGCAGCGTTGAATCCGAGGGGGGGAGTCGAGGCTACACCTTC.

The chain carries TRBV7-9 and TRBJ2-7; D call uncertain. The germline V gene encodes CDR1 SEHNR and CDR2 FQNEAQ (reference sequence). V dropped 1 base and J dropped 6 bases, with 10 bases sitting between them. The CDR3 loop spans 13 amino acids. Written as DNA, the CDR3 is TGTGCCAGCAGCTTAGGAACCCAGTCCGAGCAGTACTTC. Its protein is CASSLGTQSEQYF.

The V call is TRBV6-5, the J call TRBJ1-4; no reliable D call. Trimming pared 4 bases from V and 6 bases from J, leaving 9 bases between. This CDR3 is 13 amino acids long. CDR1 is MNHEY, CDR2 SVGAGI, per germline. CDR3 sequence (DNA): TGTGCCAGCAGTTTTAGGGTAGATGAAAAACTGTTTTTT. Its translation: CASSFRVDEKLFF.

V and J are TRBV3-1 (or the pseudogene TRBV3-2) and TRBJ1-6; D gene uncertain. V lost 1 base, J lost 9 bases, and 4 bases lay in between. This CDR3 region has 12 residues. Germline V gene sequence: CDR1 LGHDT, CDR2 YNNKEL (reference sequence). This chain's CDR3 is CASSQGGSPLHF. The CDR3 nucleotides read TGTGCCAGCAGCCAAGGGGGTTCACCCCTCCACTTT.

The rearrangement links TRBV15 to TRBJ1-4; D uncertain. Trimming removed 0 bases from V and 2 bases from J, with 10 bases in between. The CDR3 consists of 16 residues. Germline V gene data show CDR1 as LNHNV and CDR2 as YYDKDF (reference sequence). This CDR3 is CATSRDLGSTNEKLFF. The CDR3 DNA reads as TGTGCCACCAGCAGAGATCTGGGGAGTACTAATGAAAAACTGTTTTTT.

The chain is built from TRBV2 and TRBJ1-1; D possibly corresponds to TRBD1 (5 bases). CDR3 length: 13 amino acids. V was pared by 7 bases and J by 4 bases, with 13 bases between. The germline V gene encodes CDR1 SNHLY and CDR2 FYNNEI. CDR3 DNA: TGTGCCAGCAATTTACAGGTGGGCACTGAAGCTTTCTTT. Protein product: CASNLQVGTEAFF.

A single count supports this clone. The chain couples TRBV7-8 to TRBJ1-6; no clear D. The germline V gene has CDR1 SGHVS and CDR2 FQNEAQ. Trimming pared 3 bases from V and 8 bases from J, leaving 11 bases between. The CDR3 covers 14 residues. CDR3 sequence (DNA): TGTGCCAGCAGCTTTCCCAGTGGGGATTCACCCCTCCACTTT. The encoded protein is CASSFPSGDSPLHF.

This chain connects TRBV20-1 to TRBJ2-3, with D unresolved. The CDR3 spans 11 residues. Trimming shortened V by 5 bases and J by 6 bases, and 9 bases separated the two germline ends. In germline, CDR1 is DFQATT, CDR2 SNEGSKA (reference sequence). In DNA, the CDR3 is TGCAGTGCTCCCAAACTGGATACGCAGTATTTT. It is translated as CSAPKLDTQYF.

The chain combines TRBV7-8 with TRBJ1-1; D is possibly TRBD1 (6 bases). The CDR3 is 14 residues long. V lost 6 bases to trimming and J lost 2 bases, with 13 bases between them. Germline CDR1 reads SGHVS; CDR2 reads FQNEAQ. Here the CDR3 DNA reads TGTGCCAGCAGAAGTGAGGGGGTAAACACTGAAGCTTTCTTT. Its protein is CASRSEGVNTEAFF.

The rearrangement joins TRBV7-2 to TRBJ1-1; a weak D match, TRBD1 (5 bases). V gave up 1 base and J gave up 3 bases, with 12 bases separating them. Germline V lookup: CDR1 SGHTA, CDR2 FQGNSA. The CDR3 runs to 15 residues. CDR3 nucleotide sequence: TGTGCCAGCAGCTTAGGGGCCGCGGGGGACACTGAAGCTTTCTTT. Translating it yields CASSLGAAGDTEAFF.

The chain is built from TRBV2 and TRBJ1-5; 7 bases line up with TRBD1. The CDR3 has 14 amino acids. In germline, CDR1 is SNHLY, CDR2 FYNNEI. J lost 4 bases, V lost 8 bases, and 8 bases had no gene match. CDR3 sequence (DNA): TGTGCCAGCTCCACGGGACAGCCAAATCAGCCCCAGCATTTT. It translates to CASSTGQPNQPQHF.

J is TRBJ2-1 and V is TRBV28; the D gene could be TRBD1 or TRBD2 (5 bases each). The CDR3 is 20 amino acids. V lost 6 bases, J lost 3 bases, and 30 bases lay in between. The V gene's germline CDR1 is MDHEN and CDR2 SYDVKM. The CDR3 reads CASSPRGPSGRSVHYNEQFF. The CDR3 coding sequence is TGTGCCAGCAGCCCGAGGGGACCCTCTGGGAGATCCGTACACTACAATGAGCAGTTCTTC.

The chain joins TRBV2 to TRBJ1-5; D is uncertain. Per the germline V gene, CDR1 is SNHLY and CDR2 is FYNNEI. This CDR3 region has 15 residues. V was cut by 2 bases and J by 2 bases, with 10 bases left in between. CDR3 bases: TGTGCCAGCAGTGAAAGGATTCTCCGCAATCAGCCCCAGCATTTT. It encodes CASSERILRNQPQHF.

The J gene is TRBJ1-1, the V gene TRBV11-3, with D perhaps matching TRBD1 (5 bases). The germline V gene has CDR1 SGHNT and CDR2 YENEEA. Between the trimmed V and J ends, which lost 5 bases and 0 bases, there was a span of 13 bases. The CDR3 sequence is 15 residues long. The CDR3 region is CASSGAGVMNTEAFF. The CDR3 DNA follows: TGTGCCAGCAGCGGAGCGGGGGTCATGAACACTGAAGCTTTCTTT.

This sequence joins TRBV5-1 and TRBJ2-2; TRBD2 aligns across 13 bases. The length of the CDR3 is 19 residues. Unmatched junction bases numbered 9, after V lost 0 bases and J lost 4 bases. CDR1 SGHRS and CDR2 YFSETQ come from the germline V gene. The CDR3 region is CASSLVGLAGELITGELFF. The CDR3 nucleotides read TGCGCCAGCAGCTTGGTAGGACTAGCGGGGGAGCTCATCACCGGGGAGCTGTTTTTT.

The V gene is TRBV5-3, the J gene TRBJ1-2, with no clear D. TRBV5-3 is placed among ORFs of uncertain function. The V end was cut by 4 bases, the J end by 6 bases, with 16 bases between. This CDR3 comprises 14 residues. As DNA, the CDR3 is TGTGCCAGAAGCGATGGACCGAAGCTCCATGGCTACACCTTC. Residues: CARSDGPKLHGYTF.

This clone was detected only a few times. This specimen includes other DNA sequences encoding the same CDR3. The CDR3 DNA is TGTGCCAGTAGGACAGGGTCGAGTTCCTACGAGCAGTACTTC. Its protein product is CASRTGSSSYEQYF. The chain employs TRBV19 and TRBJ2-7; 7 bases agree with TRBD1. CDR1 LNHDA and CDR2 SQIVND come from the germline V gene (reference sequence). This CDR3 spans 14 amino acids. Germline trimming cut 6 bases from V and 1 base from J; bases unmatched to any gene: 6. Supplemented by reference TRBV19 and TRBJ2-7, the full variable domain reads DGGITQSPKYLFRKEGQNVTLSCEQNLNHDAMYWYRQDPGQGLRLIYYSQIVNDFQKGDIAEGYSVSREKKESFPLTVTSAQKNPTAFYLCASRTGSSSYEQYFGPGTRLTVT.

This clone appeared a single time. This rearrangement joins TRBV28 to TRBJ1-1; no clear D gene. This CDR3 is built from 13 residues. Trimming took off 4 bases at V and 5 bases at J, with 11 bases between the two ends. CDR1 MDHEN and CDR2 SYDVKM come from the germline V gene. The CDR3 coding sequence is TGTGCCAGCAGTTGGCAAGTAGTTACTGAAGCTTTCTTT. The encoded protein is CASSWQVVTEAFF.

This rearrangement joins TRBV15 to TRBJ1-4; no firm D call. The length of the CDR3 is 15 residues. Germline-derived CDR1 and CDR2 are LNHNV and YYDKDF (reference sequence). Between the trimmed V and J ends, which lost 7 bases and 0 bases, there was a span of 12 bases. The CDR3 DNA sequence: TGTGCCACCAAGTCCGGGTCGTCAACTAATGAAAAACTGTTTTTT. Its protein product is CATKSGSSTNEKLFF. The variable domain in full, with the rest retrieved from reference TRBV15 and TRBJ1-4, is DAMVIQNPRYQVTQFGKPVTLSCSQTLNHNVMYWYQQKSSQAPKLLFHYYDKDFNNEADTPDNFQSRRPNTSFCFLDIRSPGLGDTAMYLCATKSGSSTNEKLFFGSGTQLSVL.

This CDR3 is CASSPPNGRGTGELFF. The CDR3 DNA is TGTGCCAGCTCACCACCGAACGGGAGGGGCACCGGGGAGCTGTTTTTT. J is TRBJ2-2 and V is TRBV18; 8 bases are a match to TRBD2. The CDR3 is made up of 16 amino acids. The germline V gene has CDR1 KGHSH and CDR2 LQKENI. J lost 4 bases, V lost 0 bases, and 4 bases had no gene match.

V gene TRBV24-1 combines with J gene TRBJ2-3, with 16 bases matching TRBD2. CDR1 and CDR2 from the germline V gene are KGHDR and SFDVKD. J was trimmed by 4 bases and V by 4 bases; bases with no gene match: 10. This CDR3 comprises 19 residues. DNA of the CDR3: TGTGCCACCAGTGACCCCGGGACTAGCGGGAGGGCGGGGGCAGATACGCAGTATTTT. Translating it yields CATSDPGTSGRAGADTQYF.

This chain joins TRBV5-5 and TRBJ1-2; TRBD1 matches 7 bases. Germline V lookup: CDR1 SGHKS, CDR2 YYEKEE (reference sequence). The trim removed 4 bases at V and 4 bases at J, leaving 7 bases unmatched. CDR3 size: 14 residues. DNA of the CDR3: TGTGCCAGCAGCCCAAACAGGGGCGGCTATGGCTACACCTTC. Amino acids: CASSPNRGGYGYTF.